This paragraph reports one TCR beta chain. Its antigen is still unknown. The data stem from a study of pediatric ulcerative colitis. Study-wide results and caveats: Blood samples from a couple of patients yielded substantially fewer templates and were excluded from blood-rectal overlap analysis.

Sequencing depth was up to 500,000 reads per sample. Generated by immunoSEQ multiplex PCR, the TCRdb table keeps only in-frame clones and is missing some. The sample records roughly 49,000 clones, roughly 79% being singletons. One to two pinch biopsies were taken from the rectum during colonoscopy. Ulcerative colitis patients received no immunosuppressive medication before the diagnostic colonoscopy. The clonotype was recovered from a girl aged 10-17 years with moderate ulcerative colitis. The sample comprised gut tissue.

The CDR3 coding sequence is TGTGCCAGCAGTTGGGGTAGCGGGATACGCGAGACCCAGTACTTC. Translation: CASSWGSGIRETQYF. The chain combines TRBV5-4 with TRBJ2-5, with 8 bases matching TRBD2. The CDR3 totals 15 residues. Per the germline V gene, CDR1 is SGHNT and CDR2 is YYREEE (reference sequence). Trimming at V came to 5 bases and at J to 5 bases, leaving 11 bases not matched to a gene. The full variable domain, rest sourced from reference TRBV5-4 and TRBJ2-5, is ETGVTQSPTHLIKTRGQQVTLRCSSQSGHNTVSWYQQALGQGPQFIFQYYREEENGRGNFPPRFSGLQFPNYSSELNVNALELDDSALYLCASSWGSGIRETQYFGPGTRLLVL.